Below, 21 T cell receptor beta chains from the same sample are listed, as sequenced in a study of cytomegalovirus exposure and HLA in healthy donors. 13 Jbeta primers and 60 Vbeta primers were used for the PCR. Produced via immunoSEQ multiplex PCR; TCRdb's table is partial and in-frame only. Altogether about 150,000 clones are present, 84% being singletons, with the ten largest covering under 7.5%. The sequenced sample consisted of PBMCs. The origin of the receptors is a man aged 50 to 60 in good health and CMV-seropositive.

The V gene is TRBV20-1, the J gene TRBJ2-1; D gene uncertain. The CDR3 length is 11 residues. Per germline, CDR1 DFQATT and CDR2 SNEGSKA (reference sequence). V lost 6 bases, J lost 10 bases, and 13 bases lay in between. CDR3: CSAAVALEQFF. Written as DNA, the CDR3 is TGCAGTGCGGCTGTTGCCTTGGAGCAGTTCTTC.

The CDR3 DNA sequence: TGTGCCAGCAGCTCGGGACAGGGGAACACTGAAGCTTTCTTT. Translation gives CASSSGQGNTEAFF. The V gene is TRBV7-8, the J gene TRBJ1-1; 9 nucleotides match TRBD1. This CDR3 has 14 residues. V trimming: 4 bases; J trimming: 1 base; junction bases outside the gene matches: 1. Germline V gene lookup returns CDR1 SGHVS and CDR2 FQNEAQ.

The J gene is TRBJ2-5, the V gene TRBV7-8; D may be TRBD2 (6 bases). V gave up 3 bases and J gave up 4 bases, with 12 bases separating them. The germline V gene has CDR1 SGHVS and CDR2 FQNEAQ. This CDR3 is 14 amino acids long. Here the CDR3 reads CASSFGWRGETQYF. CDR3 DNA: TGTGCCAGCAGCTTCGGCTGGCGGGGAGAGACCCAGTACTTC.

The chain is built from TRBV5-4 and TRBJ2-6; no definite D call. CDR1 is SGHNT, CDR2 YYREEE, per germline (reference sequence). The ends were cut back, 6 bases at V and 0 bases at J, with 10 bases in the middle. The CDR3 has 15 residues. The CDR3 sequence: CASNVPSSGANVLTF. Written as DNA, the CDR3 is TGTGCCAGCAACGTCCCGAGCTCTGGGGCCAACGTCCTGACTTTC.

The CDR3 loop reads CAWSPQNTEAFF. The CDR3 region has the DNA TGTGCCTGGAGCCCACAGAACACTGAAGCTTTCTTT. The chain recombines TRBV30 with TRBJ1-1; D uncertain. The germline V gene encodes CDR1 GTSNPN and CDR2 SVGIG (reference sequence). The CDR3 loop spans 12 amino acids. Trimming removed 3 bases at V and 1 base at J, with 6 bases between.

The chain employs TRBV9 and TRBJ1-1; 7 bases match TRBD1. The CDR3 extends over 13 amino acids. Germline CDR1 and CDR2: SGDLS and YYNGEE. The trim removed 0 bases at V and 7 bases at J, leaving 3 bases unmatched. The CDR3 coding sequence is TGTGCCAGCAGCGTAGACAGGGGAGGTGAAGCTTTCTTT. As protein: CASSVDRGGEAFF.

V and J are TRBV5-1 and TRBJ2-5; 11 bases agree with TRBD2. From germline, CDR1 is SGHRS and CDR2 YFSETQ. The CDR3 totals 17 residues. The V gene end was trimmed by 0 bases and the J gene end by 5 bases; junction bases not matched to a gene: 9. The CDR3 bases are TGCGCCAGCAGCTTGGAAACTAGCGGGGGCGTTGGGGAGACCCAGTACTTC. Translated, it gives CASSLETSGGVGETQYF.

The chain joins TRBV15 to TRBJ1-5, with a possible D match to TRBD1 (5 bases). Germline CDR1 is LNHNV and CDR2 is YYDKDF (reference sequence). Trimming shortened V by 0 bases and J by 5 bases, and 14 bases separated the two germline ends. This CDR3 region has 16 residues. The CDR3 nucleotides are TGTGCCACCAGCAGAGATGTCCAGGGTAGGGATCAGCCCCAGCATTTT. It translates to CATSRDVQGRDQPQHF.

The V and J genes are TRBV2 and TRBJ1-1; 7 bases line up with TRBD1. The junction had 16 bases not matched to a gene; V was cut back by 10 bases and J by 2 bases. The CDR3 has 16 amino acids. From germline, CDR1 is SNHLY and CDR2 FYNNEI. Here the CDR3 reads CATRQGGVGANTEAFF. The CDR3 DNA follows: TGTGCCACCAGACAGGGAGGGGTGGGGGCTAACACTGAAGCTTTCTTT.

The chain combines TRBV6-6 with TRBJ1-5; no clear D gene. Trimming removed 0 bases at V and 5 bases at J, with 8 bases between. Germline lookup yields CDR1 MNHNY and CDR2 SVGAGI (reference sequence). The CDR3 totals 14 residues. CDR3 DNA sequence: TGTGCCAGCAGTTACTCGGGTCGGGATCAGCCCCAGCATTTT. As protein: CASSYSGRDQPQHF.

The V gene is TRBV30, the J gene TRBJ1-2, with D perhaps TRBD1 (5 bases). With 0 bases removed from V and 2 bases from J, the gap between germline ends came to 13 bases. This CDR3 has 15 residues. Germline CDR1 reads GTSNPN; CDR2 reads SVGIG (reference sequence). The CDR3 nucleotides read TGTGCCTGGAGTGTACATTATCAGGGCAACTATGGCTACACCTTC. It specifies CAWSVHYQGNYGYTF.

This rearrangement joins TRBV11-3 to TRBJ1-2, with 7 bases identical to TRBD1. This CDR3 has 13 amino acids. CDR1 is SGHNT, CDR2 YENEEA, per germline. With V trimmed by 0 bases and J by 6 bases, 1 base remained unmatched. The DNA for the CDR3 is TGTGCCAGCAGCTTAGAAGGGGGCCATGGCTACACCTTC. It is translated as CASSLEGGHGYTF. The full variable domain, rest sourced from reference TRBV11-3 and TRBJ1-2, is EAGVVQSPRYKIIEKKQPVAFWCNPISGHNTLYWYLQNLGQGPELLIRYENEEAVDDSQLPKDRFSAERLKGVDSTLKIQPAELGDSAVYLCASSLEGGHGYTFGSGTRLTVV.

The J gene is TRBJ2-1, the V gene TRBV20-1, with D unresolved. The CDR3 runs 10 residues. The V gene's germline CDR1 is DFQATT and CDR2 SNEGSKA (reference sequence). The germline V and J ends were trimmed by 7 bases and 6 bases, with 7 bases remaining between them. The CDR3 here is CSVEVNEQFF. The CDR3 coding sequence is TGCAGTGTAGAGGTCAATGAGCAGTTCTTC.

In its sample, this clone was seen a few times. The rearrangement uses TRBV19 and TRBJ1-6; maybe TRBD1 (5 bases). The CDR3 contains 13 residues. From germline, CDR1 is LNHDA and CDR2 SQIVND (reference sequence). Trimming took 7 bases from V and 8 from J, leaving 12 bases between them. The CDR3: CASNKQGDSPLHF. CDR3 nucleotides: TGTGCCAGTAACAAGCAGGGCGATTCACCCCTCCACTTT.

J is TRBJ2-5 and V is TRBV11-2; TRBD1 agrees at 8 bases. J lost 4 bases, V lost 2 bases, and 3 bases had no gene match. Germline V gene data show CDR1 as SGHAT and CDR2 as FQNNGV. This CDR3 is 14 amino acids long. Written as DNA, the CDR3 is TGTGCCAGCAGCTTATCCGGGACAGGAGAGACCCAGTACTTC. Translated, it gives CASSLSGTGETQYF. Supplemented by reference TRBV11-2 and TRBJ2-5, the full variable domain reads EAGVAQSPRYKIIEKRQSVAFWCNPISGHATLYWYQQILGQGPKLLIQFQNNGVVDDSQLPKDRFSAERLKGVDSTLKIQPAKLEDSAVYLCASSLSGTGETQYFGPGTRLLVL.

The J gene is TRBJ1-1, the V gene TRBV18; 7 bases line up with TRBD1. CDR1 and CDR2 from the germline V gene are KGHSH and LQKENI. V was pared by 4 bases and J by 1 base, with 3 bases of the junction left unmatched. The CDR3 covers 14 residues. DNA for the CDR3: TGTGCCAGCTCACAGGACAGGAAGAACACTGAAGCTTTCTTT. Protein sequence: CASSQDRKNTEAFF.

The V call is TRBV2, the J call TRBJ2-5, with 8 bases matching TRBD1. Trimming at V came to 6 bases and at J to 5 bases, leaving 14 bases not matched to a gene. The CDR3 has 16 amino acids. Germline V CDR1 and CDR2: SNHLY, FYNNEI. The CDR3 here is CASSLKGQGAFETQYF. The CDR3 DNA follows: TGTGCCAGCAGCCTAAAGGGCCAGGGGGCTTTCGAGACCCAGTACTTC.

The chain employs TRBV11-3 and TRBJ2-3; TRBD1 matches 7 bases. The CDR3 is 15 amino acids. V shed 1 base and J 2 bases; nucleotides not matched to a gene: 3. Germline-derived CDR1 and CDR2 are SGHNT and YENEEA. CDR3 sequence (DNA): TGTGCCAGCAGCTTAGGGACAGGAGCCACAGATACGCAGTATTTT. Translating gives CASSLGTGATDTQYF. The variable domain in full, with the rest retrieved from reference TRBV11-3 and TRBJ2-3, is EAGVVQSPRYKIIEKKQPVAFWCNPISGHNTLYWYLQNLGQGPELLIRYENEEAVDDSQLPKDRFSAERLKGVDSTLKIQPAELGDSAVYLCASSLGTGATDTQYFGPGTRLTVL.

This clone was recorded only once. The rearrangement joins TRBV6-5 to TRBJ1-2; possible D gene TRBD1, 5 bases. Trimming removed 6 bases from V and 4 bases from J, with 6 bases in between. Germline V CDR1 and CDR2: MNHEY, SVGAGI. This CDR3 has 11 amino acids. The CDR3 region has the DNA TGTGCCAGCAGAGGGGCCTATGGCTACACCTTC. This translates into CASRGAYGYTF.

V is TRBV27 and J is TRBJ2-7, with 12 bases that match TRBD2. Germline-derived CDR1 and CDR2 are MNHEY and SMNVEV (reference sequence). The junction had 19 bases not matched to a gene; V was cut back by 5 bases and J by 5 bases. The CDR3 extends over 19 amino acids. The CDR3 bases are TGTGCCAGCAGTCCACAGTCCTCGACTAGCGGGAGTTATTACGACGAGCAGTACGTC. Amino acid sequence: CASSPQSSTSGSYYDEQYV.

This clone was seen more than once but under ten times. The CDR3 here is CSGSSQVYNNEQFF. Here the CDR3 DNA reads TGCAGCGGATCTTCGCAGGTTTATAACAATGAGCAGTTCTTC. This sequence joins TRBV29-1 and TRBJ2-1; D is unresolved. V lost 7 bases and J 5 bases, leaving 18 bases between the germline ends. Looked up from germline, CDR1 is SQVTM and CDR2 is ANQGSEA. The CDR3 sequence is 14 residues long.